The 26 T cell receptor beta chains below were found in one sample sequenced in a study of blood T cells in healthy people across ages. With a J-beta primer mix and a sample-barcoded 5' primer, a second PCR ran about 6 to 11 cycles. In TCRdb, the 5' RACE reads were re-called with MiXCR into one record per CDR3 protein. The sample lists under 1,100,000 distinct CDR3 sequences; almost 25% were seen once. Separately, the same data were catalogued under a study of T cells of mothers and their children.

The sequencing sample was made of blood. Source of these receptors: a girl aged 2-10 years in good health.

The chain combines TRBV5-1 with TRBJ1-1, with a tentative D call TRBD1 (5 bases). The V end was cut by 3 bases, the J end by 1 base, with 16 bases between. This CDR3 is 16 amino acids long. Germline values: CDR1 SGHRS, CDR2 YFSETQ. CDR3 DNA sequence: TGCGCCAGCAGCTCATTAACCGGGACCGAGAACACTGAAGCTTTCTTT. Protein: CASSSLTGTENTEAFF.

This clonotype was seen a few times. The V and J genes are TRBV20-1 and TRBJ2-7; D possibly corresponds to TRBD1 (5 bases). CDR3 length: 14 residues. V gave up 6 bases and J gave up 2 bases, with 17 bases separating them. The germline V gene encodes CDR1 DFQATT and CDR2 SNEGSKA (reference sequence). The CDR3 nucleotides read TGCAGTGCCCAGCGACAGTTAGTCACCTACGAGCAGTACTTC. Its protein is CSAQRQLVTYEQYF.

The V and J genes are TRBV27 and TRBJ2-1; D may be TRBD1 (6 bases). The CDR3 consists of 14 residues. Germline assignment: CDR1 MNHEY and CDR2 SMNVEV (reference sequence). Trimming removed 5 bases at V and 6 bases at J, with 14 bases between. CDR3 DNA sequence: TGTGCCAGCAGTGCCAACAGGGATATCAATGAGCAGTTCTTC. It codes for CASSANRDINEQFF.

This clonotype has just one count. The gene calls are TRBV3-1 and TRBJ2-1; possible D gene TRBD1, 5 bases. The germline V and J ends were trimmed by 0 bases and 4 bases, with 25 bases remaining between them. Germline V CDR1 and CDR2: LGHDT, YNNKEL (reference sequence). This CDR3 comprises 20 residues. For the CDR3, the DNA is TGTGCCAGCAGCCAAGATAATGAATTGGGGCCTTACGGCTCTTACAATGAGCAGTTCTTC. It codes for CASSQDNELGPYGSYNEQFF.

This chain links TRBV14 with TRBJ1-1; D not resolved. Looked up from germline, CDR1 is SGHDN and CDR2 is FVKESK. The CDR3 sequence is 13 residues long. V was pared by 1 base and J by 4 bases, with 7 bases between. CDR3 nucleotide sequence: TGTGCCAGCAGCCAAGCATGGTGCACTGAAGCTTTCTTT. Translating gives CASSQAWCTEAFF.

CDR3 sequence: CSADNPTDRANYGYTF. The CDR3 DNA sequence: TGCAGCGCCGATAACCCGACAGACAGAGCTAACTATGGCTACACCTTC. This sequence joins TRBV29-1 and TRBJ1-2; D possibly corresponds to TRBD1 (5 bases). This CDR3 comprises 16 residues. V lost 7 bases and J 0 bases, leaving 21 bases between the germline ends. The germline V gene encodes CDR1 SQVTM and CDR2 ANQGSEA.

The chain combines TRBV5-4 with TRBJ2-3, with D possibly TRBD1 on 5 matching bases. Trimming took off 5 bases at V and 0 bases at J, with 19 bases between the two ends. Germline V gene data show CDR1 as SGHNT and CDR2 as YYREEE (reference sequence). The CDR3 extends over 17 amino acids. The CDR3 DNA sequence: TGTGCCAGCAGAGGGGCCCGAAGCGATGCTAGCACAGATACGCAGTATTTT. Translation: CASRGARSDASTDTQYF.

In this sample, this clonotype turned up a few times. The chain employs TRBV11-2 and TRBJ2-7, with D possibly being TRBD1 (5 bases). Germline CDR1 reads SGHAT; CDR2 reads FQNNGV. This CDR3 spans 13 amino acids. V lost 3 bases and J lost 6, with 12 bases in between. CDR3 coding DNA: TGTGCCAGCAGCTTTGGACAAGTCGGCGAGCAGTACTTC. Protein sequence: CASSFGQVGEQYF. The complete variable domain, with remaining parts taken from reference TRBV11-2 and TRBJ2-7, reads EAGVAQSPRYKIIEKRQSVAFWCNPISGHATLYWYQQILGQGPKLLIQFQNNGVVDDSQLPKDRFSAERLKGVDSTLKIQPAKLEDSAVYLCASSFGQVGEQYFGPGTRLTVT.

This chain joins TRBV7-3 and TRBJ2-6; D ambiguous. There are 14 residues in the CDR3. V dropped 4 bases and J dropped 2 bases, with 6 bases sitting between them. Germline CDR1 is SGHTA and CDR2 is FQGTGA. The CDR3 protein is CASSWAAGANVLTF. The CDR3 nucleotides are TGTGCCAGCAGCTGGGCTGCTGGGGCCAACGTCCTGACTTTC.

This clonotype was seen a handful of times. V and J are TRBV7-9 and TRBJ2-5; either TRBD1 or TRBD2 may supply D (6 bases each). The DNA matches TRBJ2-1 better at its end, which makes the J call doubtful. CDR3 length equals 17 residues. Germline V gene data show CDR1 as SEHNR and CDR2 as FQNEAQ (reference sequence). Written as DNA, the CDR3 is TGTGCCAGCAGCTTAGCGGGGGTCCTCTTAGGGGGGAATGAGCAGTTCTTC. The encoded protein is CASSLAGVLLGGNEQFF.

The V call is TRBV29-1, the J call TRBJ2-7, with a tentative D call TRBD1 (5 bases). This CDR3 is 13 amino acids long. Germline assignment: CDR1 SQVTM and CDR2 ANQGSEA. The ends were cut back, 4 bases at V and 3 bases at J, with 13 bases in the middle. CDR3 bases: TGCAGCGTTGTGAAGGACACTTACTACGAGCAGTACTTC. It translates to CSVVKDTYYEQYF.

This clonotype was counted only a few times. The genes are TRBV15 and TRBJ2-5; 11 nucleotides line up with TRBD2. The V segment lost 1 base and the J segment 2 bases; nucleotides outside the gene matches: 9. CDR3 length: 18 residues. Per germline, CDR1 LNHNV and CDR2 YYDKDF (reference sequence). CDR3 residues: CATSRGIAGGPGQETQYF. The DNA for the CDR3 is TGTGCCACCAGCAGAGGGATAGCGGGGGGGCCTGGGCAAGAGACCCAGTACTTC.

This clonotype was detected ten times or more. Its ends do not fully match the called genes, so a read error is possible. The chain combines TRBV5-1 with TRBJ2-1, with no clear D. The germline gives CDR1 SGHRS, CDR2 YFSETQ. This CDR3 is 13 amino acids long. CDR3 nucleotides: TGTGCCAGCAGTTTAGAGGCGTACAATGAGCAGTTCTTC. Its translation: CASSLEAYNEQFF.

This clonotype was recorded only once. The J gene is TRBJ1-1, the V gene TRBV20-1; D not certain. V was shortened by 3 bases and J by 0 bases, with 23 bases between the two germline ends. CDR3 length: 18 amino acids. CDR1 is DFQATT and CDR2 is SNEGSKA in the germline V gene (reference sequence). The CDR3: CSASPDSLYLAMNTEAFF. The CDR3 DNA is TGCAGTGCTAGCCCAGATTCCCTTTACTTAGCCATGAACACTGAAGCTTTCTTT.

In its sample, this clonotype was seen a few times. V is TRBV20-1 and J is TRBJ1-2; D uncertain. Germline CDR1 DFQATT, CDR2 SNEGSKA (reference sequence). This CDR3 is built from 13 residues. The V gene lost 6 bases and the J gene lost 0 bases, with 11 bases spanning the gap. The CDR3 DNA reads TGCAGTGCCCAACACGGGACTAACTATGGCTACACCTTC. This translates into CSAQHGTNYGYTF.

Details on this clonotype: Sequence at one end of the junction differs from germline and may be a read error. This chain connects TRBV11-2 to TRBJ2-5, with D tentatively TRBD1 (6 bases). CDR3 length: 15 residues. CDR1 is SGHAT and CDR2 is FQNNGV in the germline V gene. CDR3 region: CASSHLGQNQETRYF. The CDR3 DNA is TGTGCCAGCAGCCACCTAGGACAGAACCAAGAGACCCGGTACTTC.

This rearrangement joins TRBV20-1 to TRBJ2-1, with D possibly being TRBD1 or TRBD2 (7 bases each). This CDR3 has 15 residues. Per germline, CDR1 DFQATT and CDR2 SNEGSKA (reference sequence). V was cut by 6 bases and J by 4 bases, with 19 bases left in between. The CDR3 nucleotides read TGCAGTGCGTTGGGGCAGGGGGGGTTTTACAATGAGCAGTTCTTC. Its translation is CSALGQGGFYNEQFF.

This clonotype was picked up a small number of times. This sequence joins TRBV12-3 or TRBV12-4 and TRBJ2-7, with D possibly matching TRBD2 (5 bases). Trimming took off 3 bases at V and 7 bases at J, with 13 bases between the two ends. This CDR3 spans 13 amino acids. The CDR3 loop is CASSFGVSGEQYF. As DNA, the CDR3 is TGTGCCAGCAGTTTCGGGGTTTCGGGAGAGCAGTACTTC.

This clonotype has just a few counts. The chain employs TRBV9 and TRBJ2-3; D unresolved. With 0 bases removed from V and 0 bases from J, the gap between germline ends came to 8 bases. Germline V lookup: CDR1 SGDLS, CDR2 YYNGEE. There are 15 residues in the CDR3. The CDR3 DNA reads TGTGCCAGCAGCGTAGATCGGTTTAGCACAGATACGCAGTATTTT. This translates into CASSVDRFSTDTQYF. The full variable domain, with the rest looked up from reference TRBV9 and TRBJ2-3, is DSGVTQTPKHLITATGQRVTLRCSPRSGDLSVYWYQQSLDQGLQFLIQYYNGEERAKGNILERFSAQQFPDLHSELNLSSLELGDSALYFCASSVDRFSTDTQYFGPGTRLTVL.

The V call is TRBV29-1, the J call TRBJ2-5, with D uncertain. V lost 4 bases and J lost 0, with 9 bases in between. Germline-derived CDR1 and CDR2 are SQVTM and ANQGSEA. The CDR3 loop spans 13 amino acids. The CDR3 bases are TGCAGCGTTGGACACCGGTACCAAGAGACCCAGTACTTC. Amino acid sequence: CSVGHRYQETQYF.

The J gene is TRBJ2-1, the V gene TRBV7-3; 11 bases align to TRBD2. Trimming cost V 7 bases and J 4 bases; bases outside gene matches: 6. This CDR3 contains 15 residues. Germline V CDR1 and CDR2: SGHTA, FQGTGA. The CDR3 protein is CASTLAGGDYNEQFF. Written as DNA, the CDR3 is TGTGCCAGCACTCTAGCGGGGGGAGATTACAATGAGCAGTTCTTC.

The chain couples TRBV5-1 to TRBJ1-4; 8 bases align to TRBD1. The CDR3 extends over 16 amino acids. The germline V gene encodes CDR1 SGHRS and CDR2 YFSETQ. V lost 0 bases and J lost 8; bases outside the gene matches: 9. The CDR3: CASSLGGQGLGEKLFF. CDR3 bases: TGCGCCAGCAGCTTGGGCGGACAGGGATTGGGAGAAAAACTGTTTTTT. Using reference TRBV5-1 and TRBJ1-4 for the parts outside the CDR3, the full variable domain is KAGVTQTPRYLIKTRGQQVTLSCSPISGHRSVSWYQQTPGQGLQFLFEYFSETQRNKGNFPGRFSGRQFSNSRSEMNVSTLELGDSALYLCASSLGGQGLGEKLFFGSGTQLSVL.

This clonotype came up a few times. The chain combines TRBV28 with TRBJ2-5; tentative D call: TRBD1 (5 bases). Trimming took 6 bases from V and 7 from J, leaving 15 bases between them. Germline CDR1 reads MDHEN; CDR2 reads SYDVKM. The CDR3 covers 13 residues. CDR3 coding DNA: TGTGCCAGCAGCCCCAGGGTGGTCGGGACCCAGTACTTC. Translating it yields CASSPRVVGTQYF.

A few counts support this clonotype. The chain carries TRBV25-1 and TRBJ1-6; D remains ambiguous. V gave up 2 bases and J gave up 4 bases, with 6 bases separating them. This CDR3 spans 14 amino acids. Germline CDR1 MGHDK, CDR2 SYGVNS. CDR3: CASSETEYNSPLHF. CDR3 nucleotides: TGTGCCAGCAGTGAAACGGAGTATAATTCACCCCTCCACTTT. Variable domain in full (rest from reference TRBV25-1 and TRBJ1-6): EADIYQTPRYLVIGTGKKITLECSQTMGHDKMYWYQQDPGMELHLIHYSYGVNSTEKGDLSSESTVSRIRTEHFPLTLESARPSHTSQYLCASSETEYNSPLHFGNGTRLTVT.

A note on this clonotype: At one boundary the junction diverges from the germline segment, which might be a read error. CDR3 sequence: CATSTGTRYEQYF. In DNA form, the CDR3 reads TGTGCCACCAGTACCGGGACGAGATACGAGCAGTACTTC. This chain links TRBV27 with TRBJ2-7, with D perhaps being TRBD1 or TRBD2 (5 bases each). The CDR3 covers 13 residues. Germline V gene data show CDR1 as MNHEY and CDR2 as SMNVEV (reference sequence).

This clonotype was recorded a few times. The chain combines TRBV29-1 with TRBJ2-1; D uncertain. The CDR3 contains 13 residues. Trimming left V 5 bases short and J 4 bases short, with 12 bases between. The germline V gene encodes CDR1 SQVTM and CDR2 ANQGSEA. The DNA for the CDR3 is TGCAGCGTTCCGGGTGGAACTTACAATGAGCAGTTCTTC. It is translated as CSVPGGTYNEQFF.